This entry is about one T cell receptor (beta chain). The data originate from a study of cytomegalovirus exposure and HLA in healthy donors. Germline CDR1 and CDR2: MGHDK and SYGVNS. V lost 10 bases to trimming and J lost 1 base, with 14 bases between them. The CDR3 is made up of 14 amino acids. The study ran its PCR with 60 Vbeta and 13 Jbeta primers. Sequencing was performed with immunoSEQ multiplex PCR; in TCRdb, only in-frame clones are kept and a portion is missing. The sample shows 70,000 to 95,000 clones, around 77% of them seen only once. This chain uses TRBV25-1 with TRBJ1-3; D gene unclear. This TCR came from a man aged 45-65 years in good health and CMV-seronegative. The sequenced sample consisted of PBMCs. The CDR3 sequence is CATSPGISGNTIYF. In DNA, the CDR3 is TGTGCCACCTCCCCCGGTATATCTGGAAACACCATATATTTT. Together with reference TRBV25-1 and TRBJ1-3, the CDR3 gives the full variable domain: EADIYQTPRYLVIGTGKKITLECSQTMGHDKMYWYQQDPGMELHLIHYSYGVNSTEKGDLSSESTVSRIRTEHFPLTLESARPSHTSQYLCATSPGISGNTIYFGEGSWLTVV.